The clone carrying this T cell receptor beta chain was recorded a few times. Its antigen remains unknown. The CDR3 is 14 amino acids. J lost 5 bases, V lost 4 bases, and 6 bases had no gene match. Individual cDNA molecules received unique molecular identifiers. TCRdb redid the calling of the 5' RACE reads with MiXCR, one entry per CDR3 protein. This table holds more than 50,000 distinct CDR3 sequences, 13% found once. The data derive from a study of early T cells in non-severe SARS-CoV-2 infection. Study at large: Investigators sequenced bulk RNA drawn from unsorted whole blood, and chains remained unpaired. Whole-study findings and limits: Using VDJdb, the matching emphasized anti-spike CD8 responses while missing private and CD4 specificities.

This specimen consisted of whole blood, obtained at baseline. The chain employs TRBV12-3 or TRBV12-4 and TRBJ2-5, with TRBD2 matching 8 bases. The TCR was taken from an adult who was a healthcare worker with PCR-confirmed SARS-CoV-2 infection or an uninfected control (not recorded which). This CDR3 reads CASSSPTSEETQYF. CDR3 nucleotide sequence: TGTGCCAGCAGTTCCCCGACTAGCGAGGAGACCCAGTACTTC.